In its sample, the clone carrying this T cell receptor beta chain was seen a few times. Per the germline V gene, CDR1 is DFQATT and CDR2 is SNEGSKA (reference sequence). The V gene lost 3 bases and the J gene lost 7 bases, with 12 bases spanning the gap. This CDR3 region has 12 residues. The sample originates from a study of T-cell reconstitution after alpha-beta-depleted transplantation in children. The authors prepared the TCRbeta library with unique molecular identifiers. TCRdb used MiXCR to reprocess the PCR reads, holding one entry per CDR3 protein. The table lists around 370,000 distinct CDR3 sequences, about 9.4% of them singletons, with 2% to 3% in the top ten.

The specimen comprised PBMCs from the stem cell graft donor, sampled from the stem cell graft. This rearrangement joins TRBV20-1 to TRBJ1-1; no clear D. The sequence derives from a human donor who donated a stem cell graft to a child with acute lymphoblastic leukemia. In DNA form, the CDR3 reads TGCAGTGCTAGCCCAAATGTTGTTGAAGCTTTCTTT. Translation gives CSASPNVVEAFF.